This TCR beta chain was profiled in a study of blood T cell repertoires in COVID-19. V was pared by 4 bases and J by 0 bases, with 3 bases of the junction left unmatched. Per germline, CDR1 LNHDA and CDR2 SQIVND (reference sequence). CDR3 size: 15 residues. Two negative PCRs, clearance, or symptom resolution were required of recovered Cohort 3 donors. Per the authors' pipeline: Nucleated cell counts were estimated from reference gene primer amplification. Method: immunoSEQ multiplex PCR; TCRdb's copy keeps in-frame clones and lacks some. Clonal size and the V and J genes are those of that table, whereas D and trimming came from the DNA. There are approximately 300,000 clones in the sample; more than 85% occur only once, and approximately 18% lies in the top ten.

This receptor was identified in a woman in her twenties or thirties who had recovered from COVID-19. Sample: PBMCs or T cells enriched from blood (not recorded which). J is TRBJ1-5 and V is TRBV19; 7 bases map to TRBD1. DNA of the CDR3: TGTGCCAGTAGTACGACAGGGAATAGCAATCAGCCCCAGCATTTT. Protein sequence: CASSTTGNSNQPQHF. Full variable domain (rest looked up from reference TRBV19 and TRBJ1-5): DGGITQSPKYLFRKEGQNVTLSCEQNLNHDAMYWYRQDPGQGLRLIYYSQIVNDFQKGDIAEGYSVSREKKESFPLTVTSAQKNPTAFYLCASSTTGNSNQPQHFGDGTRLSIL.